Included here is one T cell receptor beta chain sequence, with context. What it binds is unknown. Germline assignment: CDR1 SEHNR and CDR2 FQNEAQ (reference sequence). V was pared by 1 base and J by 1 base, with 5 bases between. The CDR3 contains 13 residues. This record belongs to a study of PD-1 blockade in classical Hodgkin lymphoma. Study as a whole: Intravenous nivolumab at 3 mg/kg was given to patients every 2 weeks.

Assay: immunoSEQ multiplex PCR; the TCRdb copy retains only in-frame clones and omits some. The table includes more than 95,000 clones, approximately 90% detected once. Whole-study results and caveats: Exclusion covered patients beginning nivolumab under 1 year post-ASCT. The study reported lower baseline TCR diversity in newly diagnosed patients than in healthy donors.

Stated time point: cycle 4 day 1 (C4D1), after 5 to 7 weeks of nivolumab. All patients relapsed after autologous stem cell transplantation, and brentuximab vedotin exposure varied. Under best response, outcomes were complete response, partial response or progressive disease. This receptor was obtained from a human donor with classical Hodgkin lymphoma. The rearrangement links TRBV7-9 to TRBJ2-7, with D perhaps matching TRBD1 (5 bases). The sample was peripheral blood mononuclear cells (PBMCs), taken before the fourth cycle of nivolumab. This CDR3 is CASSLDRSYEQYF. The CDR3 bases are TGTGCCAGCAGCTTAGACAGGTCCTACGAGCAGTACTTC. Based on the CDR3 plus reference TRBV7-9 and TRBJ2-7, the full variable domain is DTGVSQNPRHKITKRGQNVTFRCDPISEHNRLYWYRQTLGQGPEFLTYFQNEAQLEKSRLLSDRFSAERPKGSFSTLEIQRTEQGDSAMYLCASSLDRSYEQYFGPGTRLTVT.